This T cell receptor (beta chain) was sequenced in a study of post-analysis software for immune sequencing data. Whole-study findings and limits: Elevated frequency relative to controls characterized several TRBV segments in patients, TRBV5-6, TRBV5-1 and TRBV20-1 among them. Samples prepared in the same batch strongly co-clustered by F measure.

Incorporated into the TCR beta cDNA libraries were unique molecular identifiers, which served to reduce PCR and sequencing biases. In TCRdb, the PCR reads were re-called with MiXCR into one record per CDR3 protein. Found here are 400,000 to 500,000 distinct CDR3 sequences, roughly 40% of them singletons; the top ten hold roughly 8.2%. In the case of this clonotype: Its specificity is not known.

The V end lost 1 base, the J end lost 7 bases, and 8 bases lay between the germline ends. This CDR3 contains 13 residues. CDR1 is SGHTA, CDR2 FQGNSA, per germline. What was sequenced was blood. This TCR derives from a girl aged 2 to 9 with multiple sclerosis. The J gene is TRBJ1-5, the V gene TRBV7-2; D is unresolved. The CDR3 sequence is CASSLESEQPQHF. Written as DNA, the CDR3 is TGTGCCAGCAGCTTAGAATCAGAACAGCCCCAGCATTTT. Drawing the rest from reference TRBV7-2 and TRBJ1-5, the complete variable domain is GAGVSQSPSNKVTEKGKDVELRCDPISGHTALYWYRQSLGQGLEFLIYFQGNSAPDKSGLPSDRFSAERTGGSVSTLTIQRTQQEDSAVYLCASSLESEQPQHFGDGTRLSIL.